A selection of T cell receptor beta chains follows, all from one sample in a study of cytomegalovirus exposure and HLA in healthy donors. The repertoire was sequenced with immunoSEQ multiplex PCR; TCRdb's copy has only in-frame clones and lacks some. The table records over 150,000 clones, under 80% of them present only once. The sample comprised PBMCs. These receptors were collected from a man under 40 in good health and CMV-seronegative. CDR3s include the opening cysteine and the closing phenylalanine or tryptophan. D genes are given only for firm matches. Some rows have no size entry. The others give once, few or many, or a class for an expanded clone.

clone_size d_call j_call v_call cdr3_aa cdr3_nt
- - TRBJ1-4 TRBV18 CASSGAQEKLFF TGTGCCAGCTCTGGGGCCCAGGAAAAACTGTTTTTT
- - TRBJ1-1 TRBV6-1 CTAGAPNTEAFF TGTACGGCCGGAGCTCCGAACACTGAAGCTTTCTTT
once TRBD2 TRBJ2-2 TRBV28 CASSLLSGGTGELFF TGTGCCAGCAGTTTACTAAGCGGGGGTACCGGGGAGCTGTTTTTT
- TRBD1 TRBJ1-5 TRBV19 CASSPDGRGPRQPQHF TGTGCCAGTAGTCCCGACGGCAGGGGGCCGAGGCAGCCCCAGCATTTT
- TRBD1 TRBJ1-5 TRBV28 CASSSFGQGFQPQHF TGTGCCAGCAGTTCCTTCGGACAGGGTTTTCAGCCCCAGCATTTT
- - TRBJ1-1 TRBV7-9 CASSSLDSPEAFF TGTGCCAGCAGCTCCCTCGACAGTCCTGAAGCTTTCTTT
once - TRBJ2-7 TRBV14 CASSRRDIYEQYF TGTGCCAGCAGCCGCCGGGACATCTACGAGCAGTACTTC
- TRBD2 TRBJ2-7 TRBV5-4 CASSFSGGAYEQYF TGTGCCAGCAGCTTTAGCGGGGGGGCCTACGAGCAGTACTTC
few - TRBJ1-1 TRBV11-1 CASSPTRNTEAFF TGTGCCAGCAGCCCCACACGGAACACTGAAGCTTTCTTT
- TRBD1 TRBJ1-6 TRBV19 CASSILGTENSPLHF TGTGCCAGTAGTATTCTCGGGACAGAGAATTCACCCCTCCACTTT
- - TRBJ1-6 TRBV5-6 CASSLGEPNSPLHF TGTGCCAGCAGCTTGGGGGAGCCTAATTCACCCCTCCACTTT
once - TRBJ2-7 TRBV28 CASSLGRVYEQYF TGTGCCAGCAGTTTGGGGCGAGTCTACGAGCAGTACTTC
few - TRBJ2-3 TRBV6-6 CASNPTGPTDTQYF TGTGCCAGCAATCCTACAGGGCCCACAGATACGCAGTATTTT
- - TRBJ1-2 TRBV19 CASSIVLLPGLKRDGYTF TGTGCCAGTAGTATCGTTCTTTTACCGGGACTCAAACGGGATGGCTACACCTTC
once - TRBJ1-2 TRBV11-2 CASRSGTRGYTF TGTGCCAGCAGATCCGGGACAAGAGGCTACACCTTC
- - TRBJ1-5 TRBV2 CASKRQENQPQHF TGTGCCAGCAAACGTCAGGAAAATCAGCCCCAGCATTTT
- TRBD2 TRBJ2-1 TRBV6-1 CASSESGVVAKSFF TGTGCCAGCAGTGAAAGCGGGGTAGTTGCTAAGAGCTTCTTC
- - TRBJ1-1 TRBV25-1 CASSAQANTEAFF TGTGCCAGCAGTGCACAGGCGAACACTGAAGCTTTCTTT
- TRBD1 TRBJ2-7 TRBV5-6 CASSLGQGPEQYF TGTGCCAGCAGCTTGGGACAGGGGCCCGAGCAGTACTTC
- TRBD1 TRBJ2-7 TRBV5-1 CASSLDRVGREQYF TGCGCCAGCAGCCTCGACAGGGTTGGACGCGAGCAGTACTTC
- - TRBJ1-2 TRBV4-3 CASSQADSSSYGYTF TGCGCCAGCAGCCAAGCGGACAGTAGTAGTTATGGCTACACCTTC
few - TRBJ1-5 TRBV6-6 CASSPLSTGLGQPQHF TGTGCCAGCAGTCCCCTTTCGACAGGCCTCGGTCAGCCCCAGCATTTT
- TRBD1 TRBJ1-2 TRBV6-1 CASSDPRQGRSIYGYTF TGTGCCAGCAGTGACCCAAGACAGGGGCGGTCCATCTATGGCTACACCTTC
- TRBD1 TRBJ1-1 TRBV9 CASSANWDRNTEAFF TGTGCCAGCAGCGCCAATTGGGACAGGAACACTGAAGCTTTCTTT
- - TRBJ2-1 TRBV5-6 CASSSGSNEQFF TGTGCCAGCAGTTCAGGATCCAATGAGCAGTTCTTC
- TRBD1 TRBJ1-2 TRBV6-6 CASSRGTGSGYGYTF TGTGCCAGCAGTAGGGGGACAGGGTCGGGTTATGGCTACACCTTC
- - TRBJ2-1 TRBV19 CASRNIGTYNEQFF TGTGCCAGTAGGAATATTGGCACCTACAATGAGCAGTTCTTC
once - TRBJ2-7 TRBV5-6 CASTPRGLVSYEQYF TGTGCCAGCACCCCGCGGGGTCTTGTTTCCTACGAGCAGTACTTC